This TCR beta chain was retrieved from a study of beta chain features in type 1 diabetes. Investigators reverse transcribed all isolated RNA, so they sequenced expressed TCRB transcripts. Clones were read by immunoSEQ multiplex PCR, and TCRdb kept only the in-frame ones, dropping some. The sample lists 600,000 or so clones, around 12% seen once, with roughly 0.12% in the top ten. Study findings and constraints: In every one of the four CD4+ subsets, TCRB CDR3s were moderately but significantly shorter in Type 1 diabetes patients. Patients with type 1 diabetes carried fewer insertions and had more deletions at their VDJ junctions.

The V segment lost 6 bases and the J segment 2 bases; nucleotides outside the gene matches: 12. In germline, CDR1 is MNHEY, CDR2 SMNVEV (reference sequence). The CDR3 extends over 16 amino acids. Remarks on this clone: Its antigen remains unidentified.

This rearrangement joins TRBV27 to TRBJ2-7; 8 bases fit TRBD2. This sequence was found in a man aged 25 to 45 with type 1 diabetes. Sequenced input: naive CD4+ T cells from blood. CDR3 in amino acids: CASSSVLAGVPYEQYF. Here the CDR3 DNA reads TGTGCCAGCAGCTCTGTGCTAGCGGGCGTCCCCTACGAGCAGTACTTC.